The rows below give T cell receptor beta chains drawn from one sample of a study of cytomegalovirus exposure and HLA in healthy donors. TCRdb's copy holds only in-frame clones and misses some; the assay was immunoSEQ multiplex PCR. Of a few hundred thousand clones in the sample, around 81% are singletons; the top ten hold around 8%. The sequenced material came from PBMCs. These receptors all come from a woman aged 55-69 years in good health and CMV-seropositive. CDR3s leave out the opening cysteine and the closing phenylalanine or tryptophan. D genes are given only for firm matches.

>TRBV6-1|NA
ASRVRRDLSTEAF
>TRBV2|TRBD1
ASKIRGETQY
>TRBV28|TRBD1
ASRTGTGTNNEQF
>TRBV6-5|TRBD1
ASSYGTGPNYGYT
>TRBV9|NA
ASSPKGPHQETQY
>TRBV27|NA
ASSLSSGNQPQH
>TRBV12-5|TRBD2
ASGRTGTSGSWNEQF
>TRBV7-8|NA
ASLRTMNTEAF
>TRBV9|TRBD2
ASSVDPTSGKNNEQF
>TRBV10-1|NA
ASSGDRNTEAF
>TRBV5-1|TRBD1
ASSLGQGISGNTIY
>TRBV7-9|TRBD1
SSIPGKGAGTGELF
>TRBV27|TRBD1
ASRCQGVEKLF
>TRBV11-2|NA
ASSPRSGLSSTDTQY
>TRBV29-1|TRBD1
SVERRDSNYGYT
>TRBV6-6|NA
ASSYVGSNTEAF
>TRBV6-6|TRBD1
ASSYNRGDQPQH
>TRBV19|NA
ASSIARRTEAF
>TRBV4-1|NA
ASSHSTEMTNQPQH
>TRBV7-2|TRBD2
ASSRGGAYEQY
>TRBV5-1|TRBD2
ASSLGSSGNGYEQY
>TRBV5-1|TRBD1
ASSLEGAGGYA